This passage covers 22 T cell receptor beta chains from one sample sequenced in a study of blood T cells in healthy people across ages. A second PCR of 7 to 11 cycles used a sample-barcoded 5' primer and a J-beta primer mix. A single record per CDR3 protein comes from TCRdb applying MiXCR to the 5' RACE reads. The sample lists 1.5 million or so distinct CDR3 sequences, approximately 42% seen once, with less than 8% in the top ten. The source material was blood. Source of these receptors: a woman aged 18-29 years in good health.

A few counts support this clonotype. This chain links TRBV6-5 with TRBJ1-2; D remains ambiguous. The CDR3 totals 12 residues. The germline V gene has CDR1 MNHEY and CDR2 SVGAGI. V lost 6 bases and J 4 bases, leaving 9 bases between the germline ends. The CDR3 coding sequence is TGTGCCAGCAGCCCAGACCCCTATGGCTACACCTTC. Its translation is CASSPDPYGYTF.

This clonotype showed up many times. This sequence joins TRBV2 and TRBJ2-1; 9 bases line up with TRBD2. The junction had 4 bases not matched to a gene; V was cut back by 6 bases and J by 4 bases. CDR3 length: 14 amino acids. The germline V gene encodes CDR1 SNHLY and CDR2 FYNNEI. CDR3 DNA sequence: TGTGCCAGCAGGCTAGCGGGACTATACAATGAGCAGTTCTTC. Protein: CASRLAGLYNEQFF.

This clonotype was counted only a few times. V is TRBV20-1 and J is TRBJ1-2; the D gene is possibly TRBD1 (6 bases). The CDR3 spans 13 residues. The germline V and J ends were trimmed by 3 bases and 4 bases, with 12 bases remaining between them. Germline lookup yields CDR1 DFQATT and CDR2 SNEGSKA (reference sequence). The CDR3 sequence is CSASGTRSYGYTF. As DNA, the CDR3 is TGCAGTGCTAGCGGGACACGGTCCTATGGCTACACCTTC.

The chain employs TRBV20-1 and TRBJ2-7; 7 nucleotides line up with TRBD2. The length of the CDR3 is 14 residues. Germline-derived CDR1 and CDR2 are DFQATT and SNEGSKA (reference sequence). Trimming took 3 bases from V and 2 from J; bases not matched to a gene: 7. The CDR3 region has the DNA TGCAGTGCTAGTGAGGGGACTACTCCCTACGAGCAGTACTTC. This sequence encodes CSASEGTTPYEQYF.

The chain joins TRBV24-1 to TRBJ2-3, with D hard to call. The CDR3 contains 13 residues. The germline V gene encodes CDR1 KGHDR and CDR2 SFDVKD. Trimming cost V 5 bases and J 3 bases, with 8 bases left between them. CDR3 protein: CATSGLITDTQYF. DNA for the CDR3: TGTGCCACCAGTGGTTTAATAACAGATACGCAGTATTTT.

Only a few counts were recorded for this clonotype. The J gene is TRBJ1-4, the V gene TRBV10-3; 8 bases align to TRBD1. Germline trimming cut 10 bases from V and 0 bases from J; bases unmatched to any gene: 10. Germline CDR1 and CDR2: ENHRY and SYGVKD. The CDR3 totals 16 residues. CDR3 in DNA: TGTGCCACCAACAAAGGACAGGGCCCAACTAATGAAAAACTGTTTTTT. This encodes CATNKGQGPTNEKLFF.

This clonotype was seen more than once but under ten times. The rearrangement joins TRBV2 to TRBJ2-1, with D hard to call. This CDR3 is 15 amino acids long. Germline V gives CDR1 SNHLY, CDR2 FYNNEI. Trimming cost V 5 bases and J 0 bases, with 11 bases left between them. CDR3 sequence: CASSRPASSYNEQFF. The CDR3 nucleotides read TGTGCCAGCAGTCGACCCGCGAGCTCCTACAATGAGCAGTTCTTC.

The table lists this clonotype with a count of one. The chain joins TRBV7-8 to TRBJ2-3; TRBD1 aligns across 10 bases. Germline V gene lookup returns CDR1 SGHVS and CDR2 FQNEAQ. Trimming removed 4 bases from V and 5 bases from J; junction bases left unmatched: 9. This CDR3 contains 16 residues. CDR3 region: CASSSRQGAREDTQYF. The CDR3 DNA sequence: TGTGCCAGCAGCTCGCGACAGGGGGCCAGAGAAGATACGCAGTATTTT.

This clonotype has ten or more counts. The J gene is TRBJ2-3, the V gene TRBV12-3 or TRBV12-4, with D uncertain. Trimming cost V 6 bases and J 3 bases, with 7 bases left between them. The CDR3 covers 12 residues. CDR3 bases: TGTGCCAGCAGCTTTCGGACAGATACGCAGTATTTT. Protein sequence: CASSFRTDTQYF.

The genes are TRBV20-1 and TRBJ2-3, with D perhaps assigned TRBD1 or TRBD2 (6 bases each). Germline lookup yields CDR1 DFQATT and CDR2 SNEGSKA (reference sequence). The CDR3 is 14 residues long. The germline V and J ends were trimmed by 5 bases and 0 bases, with 12 bases remaining between them. The CDR3 protein is CSAGPGASTDTQYF. The CDR3 bases are TGCAGTGCTGGGCCGGGGGCCAGCACAGATACGCAGTATTTT.

This chain links TRBV4-2 with TRBJ2-7, with a tentative D call TRBD1 (5 bases). Looked up from germline, CDR1 is LGHNA and CDR2 is YNFKEQ. CDR3 length equals 16 residues. V was trimmed by 0 bases and J by 5 bases, leaving 17 bases between them. CDR3 in DNA: TGTGCCAGCAGCCAAGATAGGCCAGGGAATTCCGACGAGCAGTACTTC. It is translated as CASSQDRPGNSDEQYF.

The CDR3 loop reads CASSYMPTDTQYF. CDR3 sequence (DNA): TGTGCCAGCAGCTATATGCCCACAGATACGCAGTATTTT. The rearrangement uses TRBV9 and TRBJ2-3; the D is unclear. Trimming shortened V by 4 bases and J by 2 bases, and 8 bases separated the two germline ends. The germline CDR1 and CDR2 sequences are SGDLS and YYNGEE. This CDR3 comprises 13 residues.

The chain joins TRBV27 to TRBJ1-4, with D perhaps matching TRBD1 (5 bases). CDR3 length equals 16 residues. Germline CDR1 MNHEY, CDR2 SMNVEV (reference sequence). V was pared by 4 bases and J by 6 bases, with 18 bases between. CDR3 nucleotides: TGTGCCAGCAGTTCCCTCGATGGGGGGATTCATGAAAAACTGTTTTTT. Its protein is CASSSLDGGIHEKLFF.

This chain links TRBV3-1 with TRBJ2-3; 13 positions agree with TRBD2. J gave up 2 bases and V 6 bases, and 5 bases lay outside the gene matches. The length of the CDR3 is 16 residues. In germline, CDR1 is LGHDT, CDR2 YNNKEL (reference sequence). The CDR3 DNA reads as TGTGCCAGCAGACTAGCGGGGGGGCCTGACACAGATACGCAGTATTTT. Its protein is CASRLAGGPDTDTQYF.

The chain combines TRBV2 with TRBJ1-1, with D tentatively TRBD1 (5 bases). Trimming cost V 4 bases and J 1 base, with 7 bases left between them. The germline V gene has CDR1 SNHLY and CDR2 FYNNEI. This CDR3 comprises 13 residues. CDR3 residues: CASSGQPNTEAFF. DNA for the CDR3: TGTGCCAGCAGTGGACAGCCGAACACTGAAGCTTTCTTT.

V gene TRBV20-1 combines with J gene TRBJ2-3; 14 bases are a match to TRBD2. Per the germline V gene, CDR1 is DFQATT and CDR2 is SNEGSKA (reference sequence). Trimming took 5 bases from V and 6 from J; bases not matched to a gene: 10. CDR3 size: 16 residues. The CDR3 DNA reads as TGCAGTGCTGCGGGACTAGCGGGAGTCTATTTGGATACGCAGTATTTT. As protein: CSAAGLAGVYLDTQYF.

This chain connects TRBV5-6 to TRBJ2-7, with D possibly matching TRBD1 (6 bases). Germline CDR1 is SGHDT and CDR2 is YYEEEE. This CDR3 is 14 amino acids long. V dropped 0 bases and J dropped 7 bases, with 14 bases sitting between them. The chain's CDR3 is CASSLGWDTLEQYF. The CDR3 DNA reads as TGTGCCAGCAGCTTGGGCTGGGACACGTTAGAGCAGTACTTC.

The CDR3 reads CASSLGPPGGSGQETQYF. The CDR3 bases are TGTGCCAGCAGCTTAGGCCCTCCTGGCGGGAGTGGCCAAGAGACCCAGTACTTC. V and J are TRBV7-2 and TRBJ2-5, with TRBD2 identical over 7 bases. V shed 1 base and J 1 base; nucleotides not matched to a gene: 12. The CDR3 is made up of 18 amino acids. Germline loops: CDR1 SGHTA, CDR2 FQGNSA.

The chain joins TRBV2 to TRBJ2-5, with D perhaps being TRBD1 or TRBD2 (5 bases each). The last part of the DNA fits TRBJ2-1 better; the J call may be wrong. CDR3 length: 13 residues. Germline CDR1 SNHLY, CDR2 FYNNEI. The CDR3 DNA reads TGTGCCAGCAACTGGGACCAGCAAGAGACCCAGTTCTTC. It codes for CASNWDQQETQFF.

There are a few counts of this clonotype. The rearrangement uses TRBV10-3 and TRBJ2-3, with D possibly being TRBD2 (5 bases). V was cut by 10 bases and J by 2 bases, with 13 bases left in between. This CDR3 has 13 amino acids. Per the germline V gene, CDR1 is ENHRY and CDR2 is SYGVKD. The CDR3 DNA follows: TGTGCCACCAGCTTCGGACTCACAGATACGCAGTATTTT. The encoded protein is CATSFGLTDTQYF.

This clonotype was seen a handful of times. The gene calls are TRBV10-3 and TRBJ2-1; D is possibly TRBD2 (6 bases). Germline CDR1 reads ENHRY; CDR2 reads SYGVKD. The CDR3 is 20 residues long. V was pared by 2 bases and J by 0 bases, with 23 bases between. The DNA for the CDR3 is TGTGCCATCAGTGAGGGAAGCGGCGGGGCGGCCGTCAGCTCCTACAATGAGCAGTTCTTC. It is translated as CAISEGSGGAAVSSYNEQFF.

The genes are TRBV7-2 and TRBJ2-1, with TRBD2 identical over 10 bases. V shed 3 bases and J 13 bases; nucleotides not matched to a gene: 15. This CDR3 contains 16 residues. Germline CDR1 and CDR2: SGHTA and FQGNSA. The CDR3 DNA reads as TGTGCCAGCAGCTTCTGGACTAGCGGACCTCTGGAGACCCAGTTCTTC. This codes for CASSFWTSGPLETQFF. The full variable domain, rest sourced from reference TRBV7-2 and TRBJ2-1, is GAGVSQSPSNKVTEKGKDVELRCDPISGHTALYWYRQSLGQGLEFLIYFQGNSAPDKSGLPSDRFSAERTGGSVSTLTIQRTQQEDSAVYLCASSFWTSGPLETQFFGPGTRLTVL.